This TCR beta chain was recovered during a study of PD-1 blockade in classical Hodgkin lymphoma. Here immunoSEQ multiplex PCR was the method, and the copy in TCRdb shows in-frame clones only, minus some. Here the sample spans some 8,000 clones, about 82% being singletons. Points from the study as a whole: Exclusion was applied to patients who started nivolumab under 1 year after ASCT. Reported baseline diversity: healthy donors highest, relapsed/refractory patients lowest. Complete responders' diversity at baseline resembled that of newly diagnosed patients.

The patients all showed relapse after autologous stem cell transplantation, while their brentuximab vedotin exposure varied. CD8+ T cells were isolated from thawed PBMCs by magnetic negative selection. Points on this clone: Its antigen is not known.

The V gene end was trimmed by 9 bases and the J gene end by 5 bases; junction bases not matched to a gene: 6. The CDR3 covers 12 residues. Germline assignment: CDR1 MNHEY and CDR2 SVGAGI. The chain employs TRBV6-5 and TRBJ2-5; TRBD1 matches at 7 bases. The starting material was CD8+ T cells from blood, obtained at baseline. The receptor was derived from a human donor with classical Hodgkin lymphoma. The CDR3 here is CASGSDRETQYF. CDR3 DNA sequence: TGTGCCAGTGGGTCGGACAGGGAGACCCAGTACTTC.